This T cell receptor beta chain stems from a study of blood T cell repertoires in COVID-19. In the study overall: Samples came from the United States, Italy and Spain, spanning acute and convalescent COVID-19. Sample material is recorded as cDNA or gDNA derived from T cells, B-cell-depleted T cells, or PBMCs.

CDR3 length: 14 amino acids. Germline-derived CDR1 and CDR2 are MRHNA and SNTAGT. V was clipped by 4 bases and J by 7 bases, with 16 bases between them. Authors' methods: Cell counts per sample came from amplifying reference gene primers. Produced via immunoSEQ multiplex PCR; TCRdb's table is partial and in-frame only. V, J and clone size derive from that table, while D and trimming were established from the DNA sequence. The table shows fewer than 200,000 clones, with about 80% occurring only once. This clone was counted a few times. Sequences were obtained from peripheral blood. The source of this sequence is a woman of 80 years or more with acute or convalescent COVID-19. The V call is TRBV6-4, the J call TRBJ2-5, with a possible D match to TRBD2 (6 bases). CDR3 amino acids: CASSADYAGGTQYF. CDR3 nucleotide sequence: TGTGCCAGCAGTGCGGACTACGCCGGGGGGACCCAGTACTTC.